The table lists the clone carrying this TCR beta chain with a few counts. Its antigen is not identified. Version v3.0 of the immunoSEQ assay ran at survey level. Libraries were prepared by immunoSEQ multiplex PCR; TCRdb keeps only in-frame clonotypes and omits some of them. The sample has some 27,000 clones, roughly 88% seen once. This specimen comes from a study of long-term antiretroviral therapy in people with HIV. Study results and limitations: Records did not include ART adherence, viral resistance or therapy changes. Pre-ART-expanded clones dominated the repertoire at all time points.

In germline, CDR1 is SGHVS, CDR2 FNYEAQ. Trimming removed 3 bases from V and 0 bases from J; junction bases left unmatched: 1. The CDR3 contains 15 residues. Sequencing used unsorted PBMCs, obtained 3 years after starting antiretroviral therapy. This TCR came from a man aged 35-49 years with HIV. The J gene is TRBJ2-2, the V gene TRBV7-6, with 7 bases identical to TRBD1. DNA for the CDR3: TGTGCCAGCAGCTTGGGACAGTCGAACACCGGGGAGCTGTTTTTT. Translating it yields CASSLGQSNTGELFF.